A selection of T cell receptor beta chains follows, all from one sample in a study of shared clonotypes between healthy human individuals. TCRdb's copy holds only in-frame clones and misses some; the assay was immunoSEQ multiplex PCR. The repertoire holds 850,000 to 1,100,000 clones, approximately 77% seen once, with almost 0.9% in the top ten. The sequencing input was memory CD4+ T cells from PBMCs. The source of these receptors is a man between 18 and 35 years old in good health. Some clones in this sample may be carry-over from other donors' samples. Both conserved end residues are part of each CDR3. Each record gives: V gene, J gene, clone size, D gene, CDR3 protein, CDR3 DNA. A D gene is named only where the DNA matches it firmly. Only part of the rows carry a size: once, few, many, or a class if the clone is expanded.

V: TRBV6-6
J: TRBJ1-2
size: NA
D: NA
CDR3: CASSTPLTQDGYTF
DNA: TGTGCCAGCAGCACACCCCTTACCCAAGATGGCTACACCTTC

V: TRBV4-2
J: TRBJ2-5
size: once
D: TRBD2
CDR3: CASSQNIAGDETQYF
DNA: TGTGCCAGCAGCCAAAATATAGCGGGAGATGAGACCCAGTACTTC

V: TRBV30
J: TRBJ2-1
size: NA
D: TRBD2
CDR3: CAWSVRSGDYNEQFF
DNA: TGTGCCTGGAGTGTACGTAGCGGGGACTACAATGAGCAGTTCTTC

V: TRBV4-1
J: TRBJ2-5
size: NA
D: TRBD2
CDR3: CASSLGLAGGWETQYF
DNA: TGCGCCAGCAGCCTGGGACTAGCGGGAGGATGGGAGACCCAGTACTTC

V: TRBV7-2
J: TRBJ1-5
size: NA
D: TRBD1
CDR3: CASSGQTRGLQPQHF
DNA: TGTGCCAGCAGCGGACAGACGAGGGGGCTTCAGCCCCAGCATTTT

V: TRBV2
J: TRBJ2-3
size: once
D: NA
CDR3: CASQARTSTDTQYF
DNA: TGTGCCAGCCAAGCCAGGACTAGCACAGATACGCAGTATTTT

V: TRBV5-5
J: TRBJ1-2
size: NA
D: TRBD1
CDR3: CASSFGQGIYGYTF
DNA: TGTGCCAGCAGCTTCGGACAGGGGATATATGGCTACACCTTC

V: TRBV7-3
J: TRBJ2-2
size: NA
D: TRBD1
CDR3: CASSLAGDSANTGELFF
DNA: TGTGCCAGCAGCTTGGCAGGGGACAGCGCGAACACCGGGGAGCTGTTTTTT

V: TRBV4-1
J: TRBJ2-1
size: NA
D: NA
CDR3: CASSQGVLGEWEQFF
DNA: TGCGCCAGCAGCCAGGGGGTCTTGGGTGAATGGGAGCAGTTCTTC

V: TRBV19
J: TRBJ1-4
size: NA
D: TRBD1
CDR3: CASTEAGTGYEKLFF
DNA: TGTGCCAGTACCGAAGCCGGGACAGGTTATGAAAAACTGTTTTTT